Shown below are 24 T cell receptor beta chains from a single sample sequenced in a study of CXCR3-negative and CXCR3-positive naive CD8 T cells. Findings and limits, study-wide: CXCR3-positive naive cells had more hydrophobic TRB CDR3s than CXCR3-negative naive cells.

Antigens for these TCRs are unknown. TRB cDNA was prepared as libraries by UMI-labeled 5' RACE. TCRdb reworked the 5' RACE reads into one entry per CDR3 protein, no DNA. The sample has some 5,700 distinct CDR3 sequences. Sequencing was done on a sample of naive CXCR3+ CD8+ T cells from blood. Subset reported: CD45RO-CCR7+CD27+CD95- naive CD8+ T cells expressing CXCR3 (TNR3+). The origin of the receptors is a human donor in good health. Some clones in this sample may be carry-over from other donors' samples.

V and J are TRBV4-1 and TRBJ1-1. This CDR3 region has 14 residues. Germline CDR1 MGHRA, CDR2 YSYEKL. The CDR3 sequence is CASSPAFLNTEAFF.

Considering frequency, this clonotype is medium-sized. This chain uses TRBV29-1 with TRBJ1-1. In germline, CDR1 is SQVTM, CDR2 ANQGSEA. The CDR3 sequence is 13 residues long. The CDR3 spells CSFVGPGSTEAFF.

The chain couples TRBV6-5 to TRBJ2-7; TCRdb's D call of TRBD2 is untestable without DNA. This CDR3 spans 13 amino acids. CDR1 and CDR2 (germline): MNHEY, SVGAGI. The CDR3 region is CASRTSGGYEQYF.

Considering frequency, this clonotype is medium-sized. CDR3: CSVEGSGRGRYNEQFF. The chain has TRBV29-1 and TRBJ2-1; TCRdb's assignment of TRBD2 cannot be checked, as there is no DNA. Germline V gene data show CDR1 as SQVTM and CDR2 as ANQGSEA. The CDR3 loop spans 16 amino acids.

This clonotype is identified as medium-sized (0.01 to 0.1%) from frequency. The chain's CDR3 is CASSQDPAGAIYEQYF. V gene TRBV3-1 combines with J gene TRBJ2-7; as DNA is missing, the TRBD2 call by TCRdb cannot be tested. The CDR3 is made up of 16 amino acids. CDR1 is LGHDT, CDR2 YNNKEL, per germline (reference sequence).

In terms of frequency, this clonotype is medium-sized. This chain uses TRBV11-2 with TRBJ2-7. The CDR3 covers 13 residues. Germline values: CDR1 SGHAT, CDR2 FQNNGV. CDR3 sequence reads: CASSLSGSGEQYF.

This clonotype is labeled medium-sized based on frequency. The genes are TRBV29-1 and TRBJ2-3. This CDR3 comprises 11 residues. Germline loops: CDR1 SQVTM, CDR2 ANQGSEA. The CDR3 loop is CSVADTDTQYF.

This rearrangement joins TRBV11-1 to TRBJ2-1; TCRdb designates TRBD2, a call that cannot be tested without DNA. Germline values: CDR1 SGHAT, CDR2 FQDESV (reference sequence). The CDR3 has 16 residues. The CDR3 is CASRPMTSGSYNEQFF.

The V gene is TRBV4-1, the J gene TRBJ2-7. The CDR3 covers 15 residues. Germline assignment: CDR1 MGHRA and CDR2 YSYEKL. The CDR3 is CASSHGSGSSDEQYF.

Frequency places this clonotype as medium-sized. The chain carries TRBV4-1 and TRBJ2-1; TCRdb names TRBD2, which stays unverified in the absence of DNA. This CDR3 is built from 17 residues. Germline V gene sequence: CDR1 MGHRA, CDR2 YSYEKL. CDR3 protein: CASSQTETSGRGNEQFF.

The chain carries TRBV6-2 or TRBV6-3 and TRBJ2-1; there is no DNA to check the TCRdb D call of TRBD2. Per germline, CDR1 MNHEY and CDR2 SVGEGT. The CDR3 spans 14 residues. The CDR3 sequence is CASRVASGSNEQFF.

This clonotype shows up as medium-sized by frequency. The CDR3: CASSVDGRTDTQYF. The rearrangement uses TRBV9 and TRBJ2-3. CDR3 length: 14 amino acids. Germline values: CDR1 SGDLS, CDR2 YYNGEE.

This chain connects TRBV20-1 to TRBJ2-7; TCRdb indicates TRBD2, and absent DNA this call remains unverified. The CDR3 totals 13 residues. Germline loops: CDR1 DFQATT, CDR2 SNEGSKA (reference sequence). CDR3 region: CSATGTRGGEQYF.

This clonotype is labeled medium-sized based on frequency. The rearrangement links TRBV7-9 to TRBJ2-3. Germline-derived CDR1 and CDR2 are SEHNR and FQNEAQ (reference sequence). This CDR3 has 13 residues. CDR3 sequence: CASSGTTTDTQYF. The whole variable domain, remainder taken from reference TRBV7-9 and TRBJ2-3, is DTGVSQNPRHKITKRGQNVTFRCDPISEHNRLYWYRQTLGQGPEFLTYFQNEAQLEKSRLLSDRFSAERPKGSFSTLEIQRTEQGDSAMYLCASSGTTTDTQYFGPGTRLTVL.

This clonotype is classed as medium-sized by frequency. V is TRBV29-1 and J is TRBJ2-1; TCRdb gives TRBD2 as the D gene, but with no DNA this cannot be confirmed. The CDR3 runs to 17 residues. Per the germline V gene, CDR1 is SQVTM and CDR2 is ANQGSEA. CDR3 sequence: CSVAGTSGRASYNEQFF.

Considering frequency, this clonotype is medium-sized. The chain carries TRBV7-9 and TRBJ1-2; TCRdb's D call, TRBD1, is unchecked because there is no DNA. Germline lookup yields CDR1 SEHNR and CDR2 FQNEAQ (reference sequence). This CDR3 comprises 15 residues. CDR3: CASSLVPGKDYGYTF.

The rearrangement joins TRBV7-9 to TRBJ2-1; lacking DNA, the TRBD2 call made by TCRdb goes unchecked. Germline CDR1 is SEHNR and CDR2 is FQNEAQ (reference sequence). This CDR3 contains 17 residues. The CDR3 here is CASSLNPTSGHYNEQFF.

This chain uses TRBV28 with TRBJ2-3; the D call from TCRdb, TRBD1, cannot be confirmed without DNA. Germline V gene sequence: CDR1 MDHEN, CDR2 SYDVKM. This CDR3 region has 14 residues. The CDR3 protein is CASSFGGGTDTQYF.

Its frequency marks this clonotype as medium-sized. This sequence joins TRBV5-1 and TRBJ1-1; there is no DNA to check the TCRdb D call of TRBD1. The CDR3 has 12 amino acids. The germline CDR1 and CDR2 sequences are SGHRS and YFSETQ. The CDR3 region is CASSPGDTEAFF.

This clonotype is deemed medium-sized by its frequency. This CDR3 reads CSVEGSSYNEQFF. The chain links TRBV29-1 to TRBJ2-1. Germline V gene data show CDR1 as SQVTM and CDR2 as ANQGSEA. The CDR3 is made up of 13 amino acids.

By frequency, this clonotype is medium-sized. The rearrangement uses TRBV27 and TRBJ2-1; TCRdb's D call, TRBD2, is unchecked because there is no DNA. From germline, CDR1 is MNHEY and CDR2 SMNVEV (reference sequence). The CDR3 loop spans 15 amino acids. The CDR3: CASSDTSGAYNEQFF.

This clonotype is deemed medium-sized (0.01 to 0.1%) by its frequency. This CDR3 reads CASSLGQGPTEAFF. This sequence joins TRBV5-1 and TRBJ1-1; TCRdb picks TRBD1, but there is no DNA to check that call. The CDR3 loop spans 14 amino acids. The V gene's germline CDR1 is SGHRS and CDR2 YFSETQ.

The rearrangement uses TRBV29-1 and TRBJ2-1; with no DNA, the TCRdb D assignment of TRBD2 cannot be verified. The CDR3 extends over 12 amino acids. Germline loops: CDR1 SQVTM, CDR2 ANQGSEA. The CDR3 protein is CSVPRDEYEQFF.

Frequency places this clonotype as medium-sized (0.01 to 0.1%). V is TRBV20-1 and J is TRBJ2-2; the D call from TCRdb, TRBD1, cannot be confirmed without DNA. The CDR3 is made up of 13 amino acids. Germline CDR1 and CDR2: DFQATT and SNEGSKA (reference sequence). The CDR3: CSATGTGTGELFF.